A single sample is the source of the 15 T cell receptor beta chains below, sequenced in a study of technical replicates of blood from a few donors. TCRdb's table, derived via immunoSEQ multiplex PCR, lists solely in-frame clones and lacks some. The data contain 80,000 to 90,000 clones, just under 95% of them singletons. Sequenced: T cells isolated from PBMCs. The receptors originated from a human donor in good health.

The chain couples TRBV10-2 to TRBJ1-1; no definite D call. The CDR3 has 13 residues. Looked up from germline, CDR1 is WSHSY and CDR2 is SAAADI. The V end lost 3 bases, the J end lost 1 base, and 6 bases lay between the germline ends. CDR3 amino acids: CASSDVANTEAFF. The CDR3, as DNA: TGCGCCAGCAGTGACGTGGCGAACACTGAAGCTTTCTTT.

The chain links TRBV4-1 to TRBJ2-7; tentative D call: TRBD1 (5 bases). V shed 6 bases and J shed 4 bases, with 13 bases lying between them. Germline V gene sequence: CDR1 MGHRA, CDR2 YSYEKL. The CDR3 totals 13 residues. CDR3 sequence reads: CASRSTVTYEQYF. The CDR3 DNA reads as TGCGCCAGCAGATCGACAGTTACATACGAGCAGTACTTC.

The rearrangement joins TRBV20-1 to TRBJ1-1; D uncertain. The CDR3 covers 11 residues. The V end lost 2 bases, the J end lost 4 bases, and 5 bases lay between the germline ends. The V gene's germline CDR1 is DFQATT and CDR2 SNEGSKA (reference sequence). This CDR3 is CSARFGTEAFF. CDR3 in DNA: TGCAGTGCTAGATTCGGCACTGAAGCTTTCTTT.

The chain carries TRBV21-1 and TRBJ2-5; the D segment call TRBD1 is taken from the table without a DNA check. TRBV21-1 is recorded as a pseudogene. CDR3 length: 15 amino acids. This CDR3 reads CAGGTGSNGVETQYF. In DNA, the CDR3 is TGTGCCGGGGGGACAGGCTCGAACGGGGTGGAGACCCAGTACTTC.

The rearrangement uses TRBV19 and TRBJ2-1; maybe TRBD2 (6 bases). Germline CDR1 and CDR2: LNHDA and SQIVND (reference sequence). Trimming took 7 bases from V and 6 from J, leaving 16 bases between them. The CDR3 covers 14 residues. The CDR3 loop is CASTAPGEVNEQFF. CDR3 bases: TGTGCCAGTACCGCGCCGGGAGAGGTCAATGAGCAGTTCTTC.

V and J are TRBV6-1 and TRBJ1-1; D is possibly TRBD1 (5 bases). Trimming cost V 2 bases and J 5 bases, with 12 bases left between them. CDR1 and CDR2 (germline): MNHNS, SASEGT. This CDR3 has 14 amino acids. Here the CDR3 DNA reads TGTGCCAGCAGTGAATTAGGGGTGGGGACTGAAGCTTTCTTT. This sequence encodes CASSELGVGTEAFF.

The chain links TRBV4-1 to TRBJ2-2; unclear D gene. In germline, CDR1 is MGHRA, CDR2 YSYEKL. Trimming removed 0 bases at V and 5 bases at J, with 7 bases between. The CDR3 runs 14 residues. The CDR3 nucleotides are TGCGCCAGCAGCCAAGATATAAATACCGGGGAGCTGTTTTTT. Its translation: CASSQDINTGELFF.

This clone was found once. This chain connects TRBV29-1 to TRBJ2-7; no definite D call. There are 14 residues in the CDR3. V lost 5 bases, J lost 3 bases, and 17 bases lay in between. Germline V gives CDR1 SQVTM, CDR2 ANQGSEA. CDR3: CSVKKLAADYEQYF. For the CDR3, the DNA is TGCAGCGTTAAGAAACTGGCTGCGGACTACGAGCAGTACTTC.

This clone appeared a single time. This chain connects TRBV7-9 to TRBJ2-1, with D possibly being TRBD2 (6 bases). The germline V and J ends were trimmed by 1 base and 9 bases, with 16 bases remaining between them. CDR3 size: 15 residues. In germline, CDR1 is SEHNR, CDR2 FQNEAQ (reference sequence). The CDR3 DNA sequence: TGTGCCAGCAGCTTAGAGGGCGGGATAATGGGTGAGCAGTTCTTC. It translates to CASSLEGGIMGEQFF.

V and J are TRBV5-1 and TRBJ2-1, with a tentative D call TRBD2 (5 bases). Germline lookup yields CDR1 SGHRS and CDR2 YFSETQ. V was pared by 5 bases and J by 1 base, with 13 bases between. The CDR3 totals 15 residues. Here the CDR3 DNA reads TGCGCCAGCAGTTACCGTGTAGCGTCCTACAATGAGCAGTTCTTC. Amino acids: CASSYRVASYNEQFF.

V and J are TRBV9 and TRBJ1-6, with D maybe TRBD1 (5 bases). Looked up from germline, CDR1 is SGDLS and CDR2 is YYNGEE. V was shortened by 0 bases and J by 4 bases, with 8 bases between the two germline ends. This CDR3 comprises 15 residues. CDR3 in DNA: TGTGCCAGCAGCGTAGGTCGGGGGTATAATTCACCCCTCCACTTT. This translates into CASSVGRGYNSPLHF.

This chain uses TRBV2 with TRBJ1-4; 12 bases match TRBD1. The V and J ends lost 6 bases and 7 bases, in that order; junction bases with no gene match: 3. Germline V gene lookup returns CDR1 SNHLY and CDR2 FYNNEI. The CDR3 runs to 14 residues. CDR3 in DNA: TGTGCCAGCAGGGGACAGGGGGCGGGTGAAAAACTGTTTTTT. Encoded protein: CASRGQGAGEKLFF.

The chain is built from TRBV4-1 and TRBJ1-4, with TRBD1 identical over 7 bases. The length of the CDR3 is 15 residues. CDR1 and CDR2 from the germline V gene are MGHRA and YSYEKL. The trim removed 4 bases at V and 6 bases at J, leaving 8 bases unmatched. The CDR3 DNA reads as TGCGCCAGCAGCCCCCGACAGGGCGAGGATGAAAAACTGTTTTTT. Translating it yields CASSPRQGEDEKLFF.

V gene TRBV29-1 combines with J gene TRBJ1-5, with TRBD1 matching 9 bases. Germline loops: CDR1 SQVTM, CDR2 ANQGSEA. The CDR3 has 13 residues. Unmatched junction bases numbered 4, after V lost 6 bases and J lost 4 bases. CDR3 DNA sequence: TGCAGCGTCCTGACAGGGGGGAATCAGCCCCAGCATTTT. Translating it yields CSVLTGGNQPQHF.

A single count supports this clone. This chain joins TRBV19 and TRBJ1-2; the D gene is possibly TRBD1 (6 bases). This CDR3 spans 18 amino acids. The germline V gene encodes CDR1 LNHDA and CDR2 SQIVND (reference sequence). V shed 2 bases and J shed 0 bases, with 19 bases lying between them. In DNA, the CDR3 is TGTGCCAGTAGTATAAAGGGACCGGACAGAAATACTAACTATGGCTACACCTTC. Protein: CASSIKGPDRNTNYGYTF.